The TCR beta chain under discussion was sequenced for a study of OX40 agonist ivuxolimab in advanced cancers. Sequencing was performed with immunoSEQ multiplex PCR; in TCRdb, only in-frame clones are kept and a portion is missing. The sample has tens of thousands of clones, roughly nine tenths seen once; the top ten hold 26%. This clone was found a few times. Germline V gene data show CDR1 as MNHNY and CDR2 as SVGAGI (reference sequence). This CDR3 is built from 15 residues. V lost 3 bases and J lost 7; bases outside the gene matches: 10. The specimen was CD4+ or CD8+ T cells sorted from blood, collected in a trial of the OX40 agonist ivuxolimab. The clonotype comes from an adult with an advanced solid tumor such as melanoma, head and neck, liver or kidney cancer. The V gene is TRBV6-6, the J gene TRBJ1-1, with 8 bases fitting TRBD1. The CDR3 loop reads CASSYSGTGWNEAFF. DNA of the CDR3: TGTGCCAGCAGTTATTCAGGGACAGGATGGAATGAAGCTTTCTTT.